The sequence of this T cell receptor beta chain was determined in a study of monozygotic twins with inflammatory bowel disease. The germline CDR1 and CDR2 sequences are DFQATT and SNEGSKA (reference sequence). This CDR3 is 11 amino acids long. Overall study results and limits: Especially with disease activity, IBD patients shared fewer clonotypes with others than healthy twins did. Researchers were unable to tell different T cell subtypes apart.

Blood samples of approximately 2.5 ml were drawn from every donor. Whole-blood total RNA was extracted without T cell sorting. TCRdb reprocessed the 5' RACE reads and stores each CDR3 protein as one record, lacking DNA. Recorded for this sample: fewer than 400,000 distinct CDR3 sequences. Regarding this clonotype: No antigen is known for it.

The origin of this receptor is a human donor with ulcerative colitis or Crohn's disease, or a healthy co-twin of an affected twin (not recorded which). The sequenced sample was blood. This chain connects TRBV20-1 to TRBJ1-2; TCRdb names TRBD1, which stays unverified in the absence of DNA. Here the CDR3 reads CSGTGHFGYTF.